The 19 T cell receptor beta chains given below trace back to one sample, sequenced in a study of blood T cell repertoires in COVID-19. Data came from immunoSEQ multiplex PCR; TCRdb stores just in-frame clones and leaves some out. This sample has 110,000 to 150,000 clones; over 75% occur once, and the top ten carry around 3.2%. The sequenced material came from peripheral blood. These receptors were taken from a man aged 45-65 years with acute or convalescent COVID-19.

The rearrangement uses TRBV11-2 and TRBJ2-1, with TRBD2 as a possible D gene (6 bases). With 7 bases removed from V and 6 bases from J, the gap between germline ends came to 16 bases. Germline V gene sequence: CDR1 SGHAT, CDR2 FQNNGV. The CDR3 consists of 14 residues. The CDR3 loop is CASTNTSSANEQFF. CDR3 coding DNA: TGTGCCAGCACTAACACTAGCTCAGCCAATGAGCAGTTCTTC.

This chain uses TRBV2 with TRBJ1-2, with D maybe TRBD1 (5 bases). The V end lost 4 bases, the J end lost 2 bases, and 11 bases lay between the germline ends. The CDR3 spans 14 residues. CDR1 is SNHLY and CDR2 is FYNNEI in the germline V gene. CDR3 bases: TGTGCCAGCAGTGGGGGGAGGGAGAACTATGGCTACACCTTC. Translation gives CASSGGRENYGYTF.

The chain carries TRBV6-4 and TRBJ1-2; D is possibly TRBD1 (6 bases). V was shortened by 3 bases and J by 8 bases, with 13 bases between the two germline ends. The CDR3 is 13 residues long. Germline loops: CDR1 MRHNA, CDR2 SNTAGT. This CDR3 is CASSEVQGSGYTF. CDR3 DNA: TGTGCCAGCAGTGAAGTACAGGGTAGCGGCTACACCTTC.

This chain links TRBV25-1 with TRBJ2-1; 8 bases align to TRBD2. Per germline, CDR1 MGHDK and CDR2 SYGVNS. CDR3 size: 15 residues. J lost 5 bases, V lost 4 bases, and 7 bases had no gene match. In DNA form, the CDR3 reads TGTGCCAGCAGTGTCCTTAGCGGGAACGACAATGAGCAGTTCTTC. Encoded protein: CASSVLSGNDNEQFF.

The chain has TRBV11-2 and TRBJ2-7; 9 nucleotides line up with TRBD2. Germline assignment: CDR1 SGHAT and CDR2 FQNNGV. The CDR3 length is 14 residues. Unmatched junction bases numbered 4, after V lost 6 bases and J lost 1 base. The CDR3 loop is CASRFSGGSYEQYF. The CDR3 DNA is TGTGCCAGCAGATTTAGCGGGGGATCCTACGAGCAGTACTTC.

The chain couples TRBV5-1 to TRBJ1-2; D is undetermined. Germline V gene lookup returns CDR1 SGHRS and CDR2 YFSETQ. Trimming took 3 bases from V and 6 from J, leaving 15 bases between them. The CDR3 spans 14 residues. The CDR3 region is CASSSLAGSDGYTF. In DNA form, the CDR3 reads TGCGCCAGCAGCTCATTAGCGGGTAGCGATGGCTACACCTTC.

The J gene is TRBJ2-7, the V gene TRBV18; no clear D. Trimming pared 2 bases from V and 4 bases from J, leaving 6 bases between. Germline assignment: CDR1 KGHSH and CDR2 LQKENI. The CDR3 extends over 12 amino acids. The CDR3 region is CASSPGLYEQYF. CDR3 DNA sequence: TGTGCCAGCTCACCAGGCTTATACGAGCAGTACTTC.

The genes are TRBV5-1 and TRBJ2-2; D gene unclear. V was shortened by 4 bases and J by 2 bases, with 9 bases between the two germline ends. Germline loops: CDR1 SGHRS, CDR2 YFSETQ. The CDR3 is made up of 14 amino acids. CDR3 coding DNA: TGCGCCAGCAGCACAGAAAGAAACACCGGGGAGCTGTTTTTT. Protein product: CASSTERNTGELFF. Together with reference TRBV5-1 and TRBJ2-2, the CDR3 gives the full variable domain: KAGVTQTPRYLIKTRGQQVTLSCSPISGHRSVSWYQQTPGQGLQFLFEYFSETQRNKGNFPGRFSGRQFSNSRSEMNVSTLELGDSALYLCASSTERNTGELFFGEGSRLTVL.

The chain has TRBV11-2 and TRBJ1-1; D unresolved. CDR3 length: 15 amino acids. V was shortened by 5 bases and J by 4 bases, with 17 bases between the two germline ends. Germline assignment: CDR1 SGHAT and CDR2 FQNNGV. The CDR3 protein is CASSAVGIGSTEAFF. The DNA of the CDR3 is TGTGCCAGCAGCGCCGTAGGAATTGGGAGCACTGAAGCTTTCTTT.

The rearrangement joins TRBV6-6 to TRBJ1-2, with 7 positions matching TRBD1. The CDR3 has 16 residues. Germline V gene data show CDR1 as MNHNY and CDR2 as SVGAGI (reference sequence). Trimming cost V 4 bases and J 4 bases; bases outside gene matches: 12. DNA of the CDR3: TGTGCCAGCAGTTTTGGACAGGACATACTTGTCTATGGCTACACCTTC. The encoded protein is CASSFGQDILVYGYTF.

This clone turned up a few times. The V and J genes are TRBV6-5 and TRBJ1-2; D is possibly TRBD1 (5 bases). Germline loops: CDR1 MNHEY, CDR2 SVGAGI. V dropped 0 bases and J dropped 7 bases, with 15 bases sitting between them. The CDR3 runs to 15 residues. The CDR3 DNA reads TGTGCCAGCAGTTACTCGGGGCAGGGCTCGGCTGGCTACACCTTC. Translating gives CASSYSGQGSAGYTF.

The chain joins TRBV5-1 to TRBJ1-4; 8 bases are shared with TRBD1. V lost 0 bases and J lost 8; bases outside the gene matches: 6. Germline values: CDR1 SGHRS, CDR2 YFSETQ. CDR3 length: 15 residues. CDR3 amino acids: CASSLGTGPWEKLFF. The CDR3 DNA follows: TGCGCCAGCAGCTTGGGGACAGGGCCTTGGGAAAAACTGTTTTTT. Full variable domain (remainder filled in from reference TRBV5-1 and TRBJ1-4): KAGVTQTPRYLIKTRGQQVTLSCSPISGHRSVSWYQQTPGQGLQFLFEYFSETQRNKGNFPGRFSGRQFSNSRSEMNVSTLELGDSALYLCASSLGTGPWEKLFFGSGTQLSVL.

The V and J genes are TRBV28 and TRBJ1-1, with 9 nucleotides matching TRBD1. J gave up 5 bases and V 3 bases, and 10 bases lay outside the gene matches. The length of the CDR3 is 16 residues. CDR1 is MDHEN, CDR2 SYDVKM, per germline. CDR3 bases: TGTGCCAGCAGTTTGGACAGGGGATGGGCGGGGACTGAAGCTTTCTTT. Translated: CASSLDRGWAGTEAFF.

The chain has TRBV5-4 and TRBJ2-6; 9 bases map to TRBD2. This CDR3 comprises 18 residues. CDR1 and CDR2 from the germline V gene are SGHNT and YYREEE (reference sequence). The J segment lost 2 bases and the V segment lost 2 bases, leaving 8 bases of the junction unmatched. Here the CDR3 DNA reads TGTGCCAGCAGCTTTCCGGGACTAGCAGTTGCTGGGGCCAACGTCCTGACTTTC. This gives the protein CASSFPGLAVAGANVLTF.

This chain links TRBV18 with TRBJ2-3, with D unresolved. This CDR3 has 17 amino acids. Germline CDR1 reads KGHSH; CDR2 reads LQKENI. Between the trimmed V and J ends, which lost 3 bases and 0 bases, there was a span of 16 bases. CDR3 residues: CASSPRERRTSTDTQYF. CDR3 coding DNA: TGTGCCAGCTCACCCCGAGAGCGCCGAACTAGCACAGATACGCAGTATTTT.

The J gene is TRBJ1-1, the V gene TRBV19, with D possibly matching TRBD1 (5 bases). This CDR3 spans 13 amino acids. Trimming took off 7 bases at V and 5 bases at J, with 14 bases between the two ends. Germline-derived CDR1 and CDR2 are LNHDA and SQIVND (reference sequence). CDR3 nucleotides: TGTGCCAGTACCCTGATGCGGGGGACTGAAGCTTTCTTT. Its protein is CASTLMRGTEAFF.

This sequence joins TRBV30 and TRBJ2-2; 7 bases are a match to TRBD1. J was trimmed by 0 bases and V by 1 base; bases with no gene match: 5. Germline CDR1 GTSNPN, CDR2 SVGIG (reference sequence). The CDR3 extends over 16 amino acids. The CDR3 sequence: CAWSGRQGSNTGELFF. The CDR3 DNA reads TGTGCCTGGAGTGGACGACAGGGATCGAACACCGGGGAGCTGTTTTTT.

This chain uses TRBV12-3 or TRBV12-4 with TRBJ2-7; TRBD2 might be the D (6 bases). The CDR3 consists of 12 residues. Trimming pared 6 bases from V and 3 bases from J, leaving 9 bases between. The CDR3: CASSLEGYEQYF. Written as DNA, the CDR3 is TGTGCCAGCAGCCTGGAGGGCTACGAGCAGTACTTC.

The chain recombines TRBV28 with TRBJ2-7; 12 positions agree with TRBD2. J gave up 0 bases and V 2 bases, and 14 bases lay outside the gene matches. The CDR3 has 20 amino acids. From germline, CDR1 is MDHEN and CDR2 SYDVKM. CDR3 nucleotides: TGTGCCAGCAGTTTAAGACAGTTACGAGGACTAGCGGGGATCTCCTACGAGCAGTACTTC. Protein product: CASSLRQLRGLAGISYEQYF.